The present TCR beta chain was sequenced within a study of blood T cell repertoires in COVID-19. Study-level information: PBMCs, B-cell-depleted T cells, or T cells were the source of the cDNA or gDNA that made up the material.

Data came from immunoSEQ multiplex PCR; TCRdb stores just in-frame clones and leaves some out. The table records about 51,000 clones, around 87% of them present only once. CDR1 is DFQATT and CDR2 is SNEGSKA in the germline V gene (reference sequence). CDR3 length: 13 residues. V lost 3 bases, J lost 8 bases, and 14 bases lay in between. V usage is TRBV20-1 and J usage is TRBJ2-1, with a possible D match to TRBD2 (5 bases). The receptor was isolated from a man aged 45 to 65 with active COVID-19. The material sequenced was peripheral blood. CDR3 amino acids: CSASLRVRDEQFF. The CDR3 DNA reads TGCAGTGCTAGTTTGAGGGTGAGGGATGAGCAGTTCTTC.